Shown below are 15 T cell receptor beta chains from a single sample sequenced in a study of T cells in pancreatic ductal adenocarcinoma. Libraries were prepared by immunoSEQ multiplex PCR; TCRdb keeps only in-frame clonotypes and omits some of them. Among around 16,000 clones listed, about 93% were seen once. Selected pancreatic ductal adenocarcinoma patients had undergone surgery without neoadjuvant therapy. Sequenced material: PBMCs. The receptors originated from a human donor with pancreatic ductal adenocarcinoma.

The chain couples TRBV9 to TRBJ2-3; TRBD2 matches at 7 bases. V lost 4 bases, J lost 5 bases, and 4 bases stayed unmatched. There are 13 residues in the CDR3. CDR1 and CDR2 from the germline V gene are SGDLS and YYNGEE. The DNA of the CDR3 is TGTGCCAGCAGCCCGAGCGGGGTAGATACGCAGTATTTT. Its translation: CASSPSGVDTQYF.

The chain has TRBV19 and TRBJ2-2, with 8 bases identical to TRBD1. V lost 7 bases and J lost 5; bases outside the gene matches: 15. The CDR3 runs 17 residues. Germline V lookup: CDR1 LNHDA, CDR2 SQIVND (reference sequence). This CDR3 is CASNFWGRGPRTGELFF. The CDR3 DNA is TGTGCCAGTAACTTCTGGGGCAGGGGGCCCAGAACCGGGGAGCTGTTTTTT.

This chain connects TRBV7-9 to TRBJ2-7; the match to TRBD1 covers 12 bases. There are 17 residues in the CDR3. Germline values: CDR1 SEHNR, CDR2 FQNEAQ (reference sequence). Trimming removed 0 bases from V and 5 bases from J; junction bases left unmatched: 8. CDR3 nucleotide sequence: TGTGCCAGCAGCTTAGCTCCGGGACAGGGGGCGCAGAACGAGCAGTACTTC. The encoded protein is CASSLAPGQGAQNEQYF.

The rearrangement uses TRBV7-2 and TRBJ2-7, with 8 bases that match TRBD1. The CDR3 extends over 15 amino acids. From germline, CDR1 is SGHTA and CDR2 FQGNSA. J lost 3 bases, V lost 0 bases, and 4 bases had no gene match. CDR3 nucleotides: TGTGCCAGCAGCTTAGCGGCAGGGGGCCTCTACGAGCAGTACTTC. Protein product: CASSLAAGGLYEQYF.

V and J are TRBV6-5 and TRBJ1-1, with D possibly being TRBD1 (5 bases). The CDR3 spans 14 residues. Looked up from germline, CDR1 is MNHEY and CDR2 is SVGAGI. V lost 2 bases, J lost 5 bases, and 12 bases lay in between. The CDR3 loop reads CASSYQGEGTEAFF. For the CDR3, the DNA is TGTGCCAGCAGTTACCAGGGAGAGGGAACTGAAGCTTTCTTT.

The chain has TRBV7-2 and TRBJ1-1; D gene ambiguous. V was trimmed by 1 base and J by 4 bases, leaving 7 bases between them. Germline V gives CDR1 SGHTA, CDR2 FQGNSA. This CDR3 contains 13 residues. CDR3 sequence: CASSLVSTTEAFF. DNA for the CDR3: TGTGCCAGCAGCTTAGTCAGCACCACTGAAGCTTTCTTT.

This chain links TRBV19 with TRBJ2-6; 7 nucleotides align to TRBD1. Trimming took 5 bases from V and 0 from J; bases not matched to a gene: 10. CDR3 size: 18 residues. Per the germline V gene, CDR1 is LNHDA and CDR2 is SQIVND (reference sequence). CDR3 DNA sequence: TGTGCCAGTAGTGACAAAGGGGGCACGAGCTCTGGGGCCAACGTCCTGACTTTC. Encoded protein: CASSDKGGTSSGANVLTF.

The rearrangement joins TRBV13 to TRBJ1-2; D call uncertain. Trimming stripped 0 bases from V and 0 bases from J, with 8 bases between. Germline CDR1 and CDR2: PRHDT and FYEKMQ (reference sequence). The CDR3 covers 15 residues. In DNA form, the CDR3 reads TGTGCCAGCAGCTTAGGCGGGTTAACTAACTATGGCTACACCTTC. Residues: CASSLGGLTNYGYTF.

The DNA for the CDR3 is TGTGCCAGCAGCTCCGGGACAGACTCTGGGGCCAACGTCCTGACTTTC. It encodes CASSSGTDSGANVLTF. V gene TRBV7-8 combines with J gene TRBJ2-6; 7 nucleotides agree with TRBD1. CDR3 length: 16 residues. The germline V gene encodes CDR1 SGHVS and CDR2 FQNEAQ. Losses at the gene ends were 4 bases for V and 0 bases for J; bases not matched to a gene: 3. Drawing the rest from reference TRBV7-8 and TRBJ2-6, the complete variable domain is GAGVSQSPRYKVAKRGQDVALRCDPISGHVSLFWYQQALGQGPEFLTYFQNEAQLDKSGLPSDRFFAERPEGSVSTLKIQRTQQEDSAVYLCASSSGTDSGANVLTFGAGSRLTVL.

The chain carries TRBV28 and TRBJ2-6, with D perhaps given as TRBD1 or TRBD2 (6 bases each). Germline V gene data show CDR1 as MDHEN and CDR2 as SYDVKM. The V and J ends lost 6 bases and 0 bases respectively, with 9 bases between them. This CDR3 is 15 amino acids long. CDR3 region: CASRGGSSGANVLTF. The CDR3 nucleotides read TGTGCCAGCAGAGGGGGGAGCTCTGGGGCCAACGTCCTGACTTTC.

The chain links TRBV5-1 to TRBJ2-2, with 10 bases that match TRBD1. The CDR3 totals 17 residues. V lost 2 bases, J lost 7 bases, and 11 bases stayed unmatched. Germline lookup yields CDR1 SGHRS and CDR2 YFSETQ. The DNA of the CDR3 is TGCGCCAGCAGCTTAAGGGACAGGGGACACGGAGGCGGGGAGCTGTTTTTT. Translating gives CASSLRDRGHGGGELFF.

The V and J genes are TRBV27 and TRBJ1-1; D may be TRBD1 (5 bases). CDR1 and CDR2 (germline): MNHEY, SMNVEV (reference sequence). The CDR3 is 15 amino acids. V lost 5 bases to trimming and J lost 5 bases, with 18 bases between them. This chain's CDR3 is CASSRQGGGWTEAFF. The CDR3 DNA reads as TGTGCCAGCAGTAGGCAGGGTGGGGGGTGGACTGAAGCTTTCTTT.

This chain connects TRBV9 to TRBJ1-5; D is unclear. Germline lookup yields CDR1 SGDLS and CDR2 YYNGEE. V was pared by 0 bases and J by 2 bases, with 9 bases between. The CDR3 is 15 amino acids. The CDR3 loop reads CASSVGGAGNQPQHF. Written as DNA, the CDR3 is TGTGCCAGCAGCGTAGGGGGTGCGGGCAATCAGCCCCAGCATTTT.

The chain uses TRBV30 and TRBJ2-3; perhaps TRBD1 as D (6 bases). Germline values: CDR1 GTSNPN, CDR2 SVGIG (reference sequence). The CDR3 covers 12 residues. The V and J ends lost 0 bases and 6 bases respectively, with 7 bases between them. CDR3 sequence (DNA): TGTGCCTGGAGTGTTGACAGGGATACGCAGTATTTT. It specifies CAWSVDRDTQYF.

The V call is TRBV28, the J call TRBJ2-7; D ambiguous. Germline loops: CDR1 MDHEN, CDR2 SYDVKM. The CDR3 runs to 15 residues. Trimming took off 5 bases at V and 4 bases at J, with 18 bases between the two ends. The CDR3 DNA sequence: TGTGCCAGCAGTCTCCCACCGACACGAACATACGAGCAGTACTTC. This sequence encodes CASSLPPTRTYEQYF.